This is a list of T cell receptor beta chains from one sample in a study of esophageal squamous cell carcinoma under preoperative chemotherapy. Via MiXCR, TCRdb re-called the PCR reads, giving one row per CDR3 protein. The sample has about 32,000 distinct CDR3 sequences, 40% to 65% seen once. The specimen was collected from a patient given preoperative chemotherapy. All receptors come from a human donor with esophageal squamous cell carcinoma. The donor label of this sample is uncertain. Each CDR3 is given with its conserved first and last residue. Fields, in order: CDR3 DNA, CDR3 protein, J gene, V gene, clone size, D gene, CDR3 length. D genes are given only for firm matches. Some rows mark clone size as missing; the rest say once, few, many or name a class of expanded clone.

TGTGCCAGCAGTGGGCCTTACGACAGCTCCTACAATGAGCAGTTCTTC | CASSGPYDSSYNEQFF | TRBJ2-1 | TRBV12-3/TRBV12-4 | few | - | 16
TGCAGTGCGCCGACAGAGACGGGGACCCAGTACTTC | CSAPTETGTQYF | TRBJ2-5 | TRBV20-1 | - | - | 12
TGTGCCAGCAGCTCCGAGGGGGTTACTAATGAAAAACTGTTTTTT | CASSSEGVTNEKLFF | TRBJ1-4 | TRBV5-4 | - | - | 15
TGTGCCATCAGGGCAGGGGAGGTGTCTGACGAGCAGTACTTC | CAIRAGEVSDEQYF | TRBJ2-7 | TRBV10-3 | - | - | 14
TGTGCCAGCAGTACCCCTTCGGGGATCTATGGCTACACCTTC | CASSTPSGIYGYTF | TRBJ1-2 | TRBV6-2/TRBV6-3 | few | - | 14
TGTGCCAGCAGTGACTCGTCCCTCGGGGACCACAATGAGCAGTTCTTC | CASSDSSLGDHNEQFF | TRBJ2-1 | TRBV6-4 | many | - | 16
TGTGCCATCGCCGGACTCACAGGGGTGGCCTACAATGAGCAGTTCTTC | CAIAGLTGVAYNEQFF | TRBJ2-1 | TRBV10-3 | many | TRBD1 | 16
TGTGCCAGCAGTTACGATACTGCGGGGGGCACAGATACGCAGTATTTT | CASSYDTAGGTDTQYF | TRBJ2-3 | TRBV6-5 | many | TRBD2 | 16
TGTGCCAGCACCGTAGGAGAAGGTGGTAGAGAGGCCCAGAATTTC | CASTVGEGGREAQNF | TRBJ2-6 | TRBV11-2 | - | - | 15
TGTGCCAGCCGGAAACGACAGGGGGACTACGAGCAGTACTTC | CASRKRQGDYEQYF | TRBJ2-7 | TRBV12-3/TRBV12-4 | many | TRBD1 | 14
TGTGCCAGCAGCCGAACATACCCATCGACAGCTCATTCCTACGAGCAGTTCTTC | CASSRTYPSTAHSYEQFF | TRBJ2-1 | TRBV7-8 | many | - | 18
TGTGCCAGCAGCTCGAGCGGGGGGAGTTACAATGAGCAGTTCTTC | CASSSSGGSYNEQFF | TRBJ2-1 | TRBV7-6 | many | TRBD2 | 15
TGTGCCAGCGGCGCCGGAATGGGAGGCACAGATACGCAGTATTTC | CASGAGMGGTDTQYF | TRBJ2-3 | TRBV7-9 | - | - | 15
TGTGCCAGCAGTTCCCTAGCCGAGGCCTACGAGCAGTACTTC | CASSSLAEAYEQYF | TRBJ2-7 | TRBV27 | - | - | 14
TGTGCCAGCAGTTCGGGGCTTAGGGACACAGACACTCAGTACTTC | CASSSGLRDTDTQYF | TRBJ2-4 | TRBV12-3/TRBV12-4 | - | - | 15
TGTGCCAGCAGCGCGGGCCCCGCCGGCCGGGGCCCAGAGACCCAGTACTTC | CASSAGPAGRGPETQYF | TRBJ2-5 | TRBV7-3 | once | - | 17
TGTGCCAGGGGGTTAGTTCCGGGTGGCCCAGAGACCCAGTACTTC | CARGLVPGGPETQYF | TRBJ2-5 | TRBV7-3 | - | - | 15
TGTGCCAGCGGGGACGGTACTCACATGAACACTGAAGCTTTCTTT | CASGDGTHMNTEAFF | TRBJ1-1 | TRBV6-4 | many | - | 15
TGTGCGAGGAGCGCCGGCCGTGACCAAAAGATCCAGTACTTC | CARSAGRDQKIQYF | TRBJ2-5 | TRBV7-2 | - | - | 14
TGTGCCAGCAGTTACAGTGGTCTAGCGGGAGGGGGGGAGCAGTTCTTC | CASSYSGLAGGGEQFF | TRBJ2-1 | TRBV6-5 | - | TRBD2 | 16
TGTGCCAGCAGCCTCGTTCCAGGGGGCATGACCGGGGAGCTGTTTTTT | CASSLVPGGMTGELFF | TRBJ2-2 | TRBV14 | few | TRBD1 | 16
TGTGCCAGCAGCCCAGATGCGAACACCGGGGAGCTGTTTTTT | CASSPDANTGELFF | TRBJ2-2 | TRBV7-3 | many | - | 14
TGTGCCAGCGGCTTCGCGGTGGCGAACACCGGGGCGCTGTATTTT | CASGFAVANTGALYF | TRBJ2-2 | TRBV7-2 | - | - | 15
TGTGCCAGGGGGGTGGGAGGCACAAACACTCAGTATTTC | CARGVGGTNTQYF | TRBJ2-4 | TRBV6-1 | - | - | 13
TGTGCCAGCAGTTACTCAGGGGGTCGATACGAGCAGTACTTC | CASSYSGGRYEQYF | TRBJ2-7 | TRBV6-5 | - | - | 14
TGTGCCAGCAGAACAGGCGGGAGCACAGATACGCAGTATTTT | CASRTGGSTDTQYF | TRBJ2-3 | TRBV7-2 | few | - | 14
TGTGCCAGCAGGGATCGGGCCTACCGAGGGACAGATACGCAGTATTTT | CASRDRAYRGTDTQYF | TRBJ2-3 | TRBV6-1 | few | - | 16
TGTGCCAGCGAGGACGGAGGCACAGATACGCAGTATTTT | CASEDGGTDTQYF | TRBJ2-3 | TRBV6-5 | few | - | 13
TGTGTCAGCAGCTTTCCGGGAGGCTACGAGCAGTACTTC | CVSSFPGGYEQYF | TRBJ2-7 | TRBV7-2 | once | TRBD2 | 13
- | CASSSEVATGALYF | TRBJ2-3 | TRBV11-2 | - | - | 14
TGTGCCAGCAGCTCCGAAGCCGGGAGAGGGAACGAAGAGACGCAGTATTTC | CASSSEAGRGNEETQYF | TRBJ2-3 | TRBV11-3 | - | - | 17
TGTGCCAGCAGTTACTCGTCGGCTAGCGGGAGGCAGGAGCAGTTCTTC | CASSYSSASGRQEQFF | TRBJ2-1 | TRBV6-5 | - | TRBD2 | 16
TGTGCCAGCCGCTTACTGGGGCTGGGAGTCAAAGACACGCAGTATTTC | CASRLLGLGVKDTQYF | TRBJ2-3 | TRBV7-2 | once | - | 16
- | CPSVGTGTQFF | TRBJ2-2 | TRBV10-3 | - | - | 11
TGTGCCAGCAGCTCCGGGGGGGTGAGCACAGACATGCAGTACTTT | CASSSGGVSTDMQYF | TRBJ2-4 | TRBV7-2 | - | TRBD2 | 15
TGTGCCAGGAGCCGCGAACTGGGGCGGGGGGCCAGAGATACTCAGTACTTC | CARSRELGRGARDTQYF | TRBJ2-4 | TRBV7-3 | once | TRBD2 | 17
TGTGCCAGCAGCTTTGGGGCCAGCGGGAGGGCCGAGCAGTACTTC | CASSFGASGRAEQYF | TRBJ2-7 | TRBV7-2 | many | TRBD2 | 15
TGTGCCAGCAGTTCGGGACTAGCGGGGGCCCCGAACACCGAGGCGCAGTTTTTT | CASSSGLAGAPNTEAQFF | TRBJ2-2 | TRBV12-3/TRBV12-4 | - | TRBD2 | 18